The next 30 T cell receptor beta chains were all read from a single sample in a study of blood T cell repertoires in COVID-19. TCRdb's copy holds only in-frame clones and misses some; the assay was immunoSEQ multiplex PCR. The repertoire holds 220,000 or so clones, with approximately 80% as singletons. Material: PBMCs or T cells enriched from blood (not recorded which). These receptors all stem from a woman between 40 and 55 years old with acute COVID-19.

The chain recombines TRBV6-5 with TRBJ1-5; tentative D call: TRBD1 (5 bases). V was cut by 2 bases and J by 7 bases, with 12 bases left in between. Germline CDR1 and CDR2: MNHEY and SVGAGI. The CDR3 length is 14 residues. The DNA for the CDR3 is TGTGCCAGCAGTTACGATAGGGGTAACCAGCCCCAGCATTTT. Protein sequence: CASSYDRGNQPQHF.

The chain recombines TRBV9 with TRBJ1-2; 9 bases are shared with TRBD1. The germline V gene has CDR1 SGDLS and CDR2 YYNGEE. The CDR3 is made up of 16 amino acids. The V gene end was trimmed by 0 bases and the J gene end by 8 bases; junction bases not matched to a gene: 11. This chain's CDR3 is CASSVGQFRDRVGYTF. CDR3 in DNA: TGTGCCAGCAGCGTAGGACAATTCCGGGACAGGGTAGGCTACACCTTC.

Written as DNA, the CDR3 is TGTGCCAGCAGCCAGCCGGGACACTCGAGCCCCGGGGAGCTGTTTTTT. Encoded protein: CASSQPGHSSPGELFF. The chain uses TRBV3-1 (or the pseudogene TRBV3-2) and TRBJ2-2; possibly TRBD1 for D (6 bases). Per germline, CDR1 LGHDT and CDR2 YNNKEL (reference sequence). V lost 3 bases and J 6 bases, leaving 17 bases between the germline ends. The CDR3 has 16 residues.

The CDR3 sequence is CASSLRRQGRHGANVLTF. As DNA, the CDR3 is TGTGCCAGCAGCTTAAGACGACAGGGAAGGCATGGGGCCAACGTCCTGACTTTC. The chain combines TRBV7-8 with TRBJ2-6; 7 bases agree with TRBD1. CDR3 length equals 18 residues. Germline values: CDR1 SGHVS, CDR2 FQNEAQ. Trimming took 2 bases from V and 3 from J; bases not matched to a gene: 10.

The rearrangement joins TRBV18 to TRBJ2-3; TRBD1 is a possible D gene (6 bases). The V end was cut by 1 base, the J end by 5 bases, with 7 bases between. Germline loops: CDR1 KGHSH, CDR2 LQKENI. The length of the CDR3 is 13 residues. The CDR3 sequence: CASSPQGEDTQYF. In DNA, the CDR3 is TGTGCCAGCTCACCACAGGGGGAAGATACGCAGTATTTT. Drawing the rest from reference TRBV18 and TRBJ2-3, the complete variable domain is NAGVMQNPRHLVRRRGQEARLRCSPMKGHSHVYWYRQLPEEGLKFMVYLQKENIIDESGMPKERFSAEFPKEGPSILRIQQVVRGDSAAYFCASSPQGEDTQYFGPGTRLTVL.

CDR3 in amino acids: CASFTGTGGLSVAFF. The CDR3 DNA reads as TGTGCCAGCTTTACCGGGACAGGTGGACTCTCGGTGGCTTTCTTT. The chain links TRBV28 to TRBJ1-1; 8 bases match TRBD1. The germline V gene encodes CDR1 MDHEN and CDR2 SYDVKM. The CDR3 loop spans 15 amino acids. Trimming at V came to 8 bases and at J to 11 bases, leaving 19 bases not matched to a gene.

This clone was recorded only once. The chain has TRBV19 and TRBJ1-2; maybe TRBD1 (6 bases). This CDR3 contains 14 residues. The germline gives CDR1 LNHDA, CDR2 SQIVND (reference sequence). V lost 3 bases and J 8 bases, leaving 16 bases between the germline ends. The CDR3, as DNA: TGTGCCAGTAGTATCTTTTCCGCAGGGGAAGGCTACACCTTC. This encodes CASSIFSAGEGYTF.

CDR3: CASSSVTSGSAFSYNEQFF. CDR3 coding DNA: TGTGCCAGCAGTTCCGTTACTAGCGGGAGTGCTTTCTCCTACAATGAGCAGTTCTTC. The genes are TRBV28 and TRBJ2-1; TRBD2 matches 11 bases. Germline assignment: CDR1 MDHEN and CDR2 SYDVKM. Trimming at V came to 4 bases and at J to 0 bases, leaving 11 bases not matched to a gene. The CDR3 is 19 residues long.

The genes are TRBV5-1 and TRBJ2-1, with TRBD1 matching over 7 bases. Germline CDR1 SGHRS, CDR2 YFSETQ. Trimming at V came to 4 bases and at J to 8 bases, leaving 6 bases not matched to a gene. The CDR3 covers 13 residues. In DNA form, the CDR3 reads TGCGCCAGCAGCCAGGGGGAATGGGATGAGCAGTTCTTC. It encodes CASSQGEWDEQFF. Using reference TRBV5-1 and TRBJ2-1 for the parts outside the CDR3, the full variable domain is KAGVTQTPRYLIKTRGQQVTLSCSPISGHRSVSWYQQTPGQGLQFLFEYFSETQRNKGNFPGRFSGRQFSNSRSEMNVSTLELGDSALYLCASSQGEWDEQFFGPGTRLTVL.

The rearrangement joins TRBV3-1 (or the pseudogene TRBV3-2) to TRBJ1-1; D possibly corresponds to TRBD1 (5 bases). CDR3 size: 14 residues. Germline CDR1 is LGHDT and CDR2 is YNNKEL (reference sequence). The ends were cut back, 4 bases at V and 5 bases at J, with 14 bases in the middle. The CDR3 loop reads CASSPFEGRTEAFF. The CDR3 nucleotides read TGTGCCAGCAGCCCCTTTGAGGGGAGGACTGAAGCTTTCTTT.

This chain connects TRBV3-1 (or the pseudogene TRBV3-2) to TRBJ2-7; TRBD2 agrees at 8 bases. CDR1 is LGHDT, CDR2 YNNKEL, per germline (reference sequence). CDR3 size: 15 residues. The V gene end was trimmed by 1 base and the J gene end by 9 bases; junction bases not matched to a gene: 11. The DNA for the CDR3 is TGTGCCAGCAGCCAAGGATTGCGCGGGGCGGGAGGGCAGTACTTC. Protein sequence: CASSQGLRGAGGQYF.

V usage is TRBV7-2 and J usage is TRBJ2-6; weak D call: TRBD1 (6 bases). The V gene lost 4 bases and the J gene lost 2 bases, with 12 bases spanning the gap. Germline V gene lookup returns CDR1 SGHTA and CDR2 FQGNSA. The CDR3 has 16 amino acids. The CDR3 DNA is TGTGCCAGCAGCTCGGACTCAGGGGCTGGGGCCAACGTCCTGACTTTC. Translated: CASSSDSGAGANVLTF.

A few counts support this clone. This chain joins TRBV18 and TRBJ2-7; 7 bases align to TRBD1. Germline loops: CDR1 KGHSH, CDR2 LQKENI. Trimming took 8 bases from V and 2 from J; bases not matched to a gene: 9. This CDR3 region has 14 residues. The CDR3 here is CASPRDSFTYEQYF. In nucleotides, the CDR3 is TGTGCCAGCCCCAGGGACAGTTTCACCTACGAGCAGTACTTC.

This clone has only one observation. The CDR3, as DNA: TGTGCCAGCAGACCAGAGCCTTTCAGGGGCACCGGGGAGCTGTTTTTT. It codes for CASRPEPFRGTGELFF. The V call is TRBV6-4, the J call TRBJ2-2, with D possibly TRBD1 on 6 matching bases. The CDR3 is 16 amino acids. CDR1 is MRHNA, CDR2 SNTAGT, per germline. Between the trimmed V and J ends, which lost 6 bases and 4 bases, there was a span of 18 bases.

The rearrangement links TRBV4-1 to TRBJ2-1; 10 bases map to TRBD2. Per germline, CDR1 MGHRA and CDR2 YSYEKL. The CDR3 is 16 amino acids. Germline trimming cut 0 bases from V and 4 bases from J; bases unmatched to any gene: 3. CDR3 residues: CASSQDGSGRYNEQFF. The CDR3 region has the DNA TGCGCCAGCAGCCAAGATGGTAGCGGGAGGTACAATGAGCAGTTCTTC.

The chain employs TRBV5-4 and TRBJ2-3; D is unclear. The V end lost 4 bases, the J end lost 0 bases, and 18 bases lay between the germline ends. This CDR3 has 17 residues. Germline V lookup: CDR1 SGHNT, CDR2 YYREEE (reference sequence). The CDR3 region has the DNA TGTGCCAGCAGCCGGCCCCTGGCGGCAAGTAGCACAGATACGCAGTATTTT. Protein product: CASSRPLAASSTDTQYF.

CDR3 loop: CASSKASQGFDSPLHF. CDR3 DNA: TGTGCCAGCAGCAAAGCTAGTCAGGGGTTCGATTCACCCCTCCACTTT. This sequence joins TRBV21-1 and TRBJ1-6; the DNA was not compared with TRBD1, the D call given in the table. TRBV21-1 counts as a pseudogene. The CDR3 has 16 amino acids.

The chain couples TRBV15 to TRBJ1-2, with D perhaps matching TRBD1 (5 bases). Germline CDR1 and CDR2: LNHNV and YYDKDF (reference sequence). The CDR3 runs 16 residues. V dropped 0 bases and J dropped 8 bases, with 19 bases sitting between them. This CDR3 reads CATSRERRAPKEGYTF. The CDR3 DNA sequence: TGTGCCACCAGCAGAGAACGCAGGGCACCTAAGGAGGGCTACACCTTC.

The chain recombines TRBV6-5 with TRBJ2-3; tentative D call: TRBD1 (5 bases). The CDR3 sequence is 14 residues long. The ends were cut back, 4 bases at V and 6 bases at J, with 14 bases in the middle. CDR1 and CDR2 (germline): MNHEY, SVGAGI. CDR3 loop: CASSSRQNGDTQYF. CDR3 nucleotide sequence: TGTGCCAGCAGTTCTCGACAGAACGGCGATACGCAGTATTTT.

This chain joins TRBV2 and TRBJ2-7; 10 bases are shared with TRBD1. The V and J ends lost 11 bases and 3 bases, in that order; junction bases with no gene match: 7. Germline V gene lookup returns CDR1 SNHLY and CDR2 FYNNEI. The length of the CDR3 is 13 residues. The CDR3 DNA reads TGTGCCGCCTCCGGGACAGGGGTCTACGAGCAGTACTTC. Translating gives CAASGTGVYEQYF.

The chain uses TRBV3-1 (or the pseudogene TRBV3-2) and TRBJ2-7; TRBD2 aligns across 8 bases. CDR3 size: 14 residues. In germline, CDR1 is LGHDT, CDR2 YNNKEL (reference sequence). Trimming at V came to 1 base and at J to 6 bases, leaving 5 bases not matched to a gene. CDR3 DNA: TGTGCCAGCAGCCAAGGACGGACTAGCCCCGAGCAGTACTTC. It yields the protein CASSQGRTSPEQYF.

The chain combines TRBV7-3 with TRBJ2-1; 8 positions agree with TRBD2. The J segment lost 7 bases and the V segment lost 4 bases, leaving 9 bases of the junction unmatched. The CDR3 has 15 residues. CDR1 is SGHTA, CDR2 FQGTGA, per germline. The CDR3 DNA reads TGTGCCAGCAGCTCGGGACTAGTTTTTTCGAATGAGCAGTTCTTC. This gives the protein CASSSGLVFSNEQFF.

V and J are TRBV7-9 and TRBJ2-1; 9 nucleotides line up with TRBD2. Germline values: CDR1 SEHNR, CDR2 FQNEAQ (reference sequence). V trimming: 0 bases; J trimming: 8 bases; junction bases outside the gene matches: 8. The CDR3 is made up of 16 amino acids. The CDR3 sequence: CASSLAEGLASDEQFF. The CDR3 nucleotides read TGTGCCAGCAGCTTAGCGGAGGGACTAGCTTCGGATGAGCAGTTCTTC.

V gene TRBV7-9 combines with J gene TRBJ1-2; tentatively, D is TRBD1 (6 bases). The germline V gene has CDR1 SEHNR and CDR2 FQNEAQ (reference sequence). CDR3 length: 13 amino acids. Trimming cost V 3 bases and J 3 bases, with 8 bases left between them. The CDR3 DNA reads TGTGCCAGCAGCTTCCACAGGGACTATGGCTACACCTTC. Its protein product is CASSFHRDYGYTF.

The J gene is TRBJ2-7, the V gene TRBV24-1; TRBD1 matches at 11 bases. There are 13 residues in the CDR3. Losses at the gene ends were 12 bases for V and 6 bases for J; bases not matched to a gene: 9. Germline assignment: CDR1 KGHDR and CDR2 SFDVKD. In nucleotides, the CDR3 is TGTGCCGCTGGGACAGGGGGGGGAGGCGAGCAGTACTTC. This encodes CAAGTGGGGEQYF.

This clone was seen a single time. The CDR3 nucleotides are TGTGCCAGCAGCCTTCAGGGCAACTACAATGAGCAGTTCTTC. Translated, it gives CASSLQGNYNEQFF. V gene TRBV14 combines with J gene TRBJ2-1, with D tentatively TRBD1 (5 bases). The CDR3 loop spans 14 amino acids. Trimming took 4 bases from V and 3 from J, leaving 10 bases between them. The germline CDR1 and CDR2 sequences are SGHDN and FVKESK.

V and J are TRBV5-3 and TRBJ1-1, with 7 bases identical to TRBD1. TRBV5-3 is an ORF, with its function uncertain. The CDR3 runs 18 residues. After removal of 4 bases from V and 4 bases from J, the junction contained 19 bases not matched to a gene. The CDR3 sequence: CARSLITDRRRKSTEAFF. CDR3 bases: TGTGCCAGAAGCCTAATTACGGACAGGCGACGAAAGAGCACTGAAGCTTTCTTT.

The V gene is TRBV5-1, the J gene TRBJ1-2, with D maybe TRBD1 (6 bases). V was shortened by 0 bases and J by 5 bases, with 11 bases between the two germline ends. Looked up from germline, CDR1 is SGHRS and CDR2 is YFSETQ. The length of the CDR3 is 14 residues. CDR3 sequence: CASSLAPGEYGYTF. DNA of the CDR3: TGCGCCAGCAGCTTGGCCCCAGGGGAGTATGGCTACACCTTC.

CDR3 in DNA: TGTGCCAGCAGCTTAGATGGACTAGCGGGAGGGGTCAATGAGCAGTTCTTC. Translated: CASSLDGLAGGVNEQFF. V usage is TRBV11-3 and J usage is TRBJ2-1, with 15 bases fitting TRBD2. There are 17 residues in the CDR3. Germline CDR1 is SGHNT and CDR2 is YENEEA. With 0 bases clipped from V and 6 bases from J, the junction kept 3 bases outside the gene matches.

The rearrangement joins TRBV19 to TRBJ2-1, with 7 bases fitting TRBD1. CDR1 is LNHDA, CDR2 SQIVND, per germline (reference sequence). This CDR3 contains 13 residues. V was clipped by 7 bases and J by 5 bases; unmatched bases: 5. The CDR3 nucleotides are TGTGCCAGTATGGGACAGCCAAACAATGAGCAGTTCTTC. Its translation: CASMGQPNNEQFF.